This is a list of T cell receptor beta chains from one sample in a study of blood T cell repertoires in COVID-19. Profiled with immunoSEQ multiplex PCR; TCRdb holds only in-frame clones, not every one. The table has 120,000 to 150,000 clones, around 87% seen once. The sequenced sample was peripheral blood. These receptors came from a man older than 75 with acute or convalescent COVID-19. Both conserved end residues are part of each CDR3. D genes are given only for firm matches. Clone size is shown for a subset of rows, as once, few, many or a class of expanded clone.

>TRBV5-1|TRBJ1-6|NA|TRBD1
CASSYGDRDSPLHF
TGCGCCAGCAGCTACGGAGACAGGGATTCACCCCTCCACTTT
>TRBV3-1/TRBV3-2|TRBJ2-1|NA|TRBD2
CASSQEVSRGGRRIYNEQFF
TGTGCCAGCAGCCAAGAAGTAAGCAGGGGCGGGAGGAGAATCTACAATGAGCAGTTCTTC
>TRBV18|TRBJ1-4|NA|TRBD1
CASSPGEGAGEKLFF
TGTGCCAGCTCACCGGGCGAGGGGGCTGGAGAAAAACTGTTTTTT
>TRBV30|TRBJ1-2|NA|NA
CAWRGAFRAGGYGYTF
TGTGCCTGGAGGGGTGCGTTCAGGGCCGGCGGCTATGGCTACACCTTC
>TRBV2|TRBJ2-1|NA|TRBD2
CASSTSGGADEQFF
TGTGCCAGCAGTACTAGCGGGGGGGCCGATGAGCAGTTCTTC
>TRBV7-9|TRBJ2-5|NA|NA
CASSLNGGGIQETQYF
TGTGCCAGCAGCTTAAACGGTGGGGGCATCCAAGAGACCCAGTACTTC
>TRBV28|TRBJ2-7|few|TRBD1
CASRNRDRGYEQYF
TGTGCCAGCAGGAACCGGGACAGGGGATACGAGCAGTACTTC
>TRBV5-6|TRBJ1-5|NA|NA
CASSSKALGGQPQHF
TGTGCCAGCAGCTCCAAGGCCCTAGGCGGTCAGCCCCAGCATTTT
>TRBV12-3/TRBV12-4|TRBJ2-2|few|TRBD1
CASKQGTGELFF
TGTGCCAGCAAACAGGGGACCGGGGAGCTGTTTTTT
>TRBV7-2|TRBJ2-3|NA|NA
CASVRGSTDTQYF
TGTGCCAGCGTCAGGGGATCGACAGATACGCAGTATTTT
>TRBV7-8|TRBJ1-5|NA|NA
CASSPQSLSRANQPQHF
TGTGCCAGCAGCCCCCAGAGTCTATCCAGGGCCAATCAGCCCCAGCATTTT
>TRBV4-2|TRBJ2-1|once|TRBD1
CASSGRQGVVNEQFF
TGTGCCAGCAGCGGGCGACAGGGGGTGGTCAATGAGCAGTTCTTC
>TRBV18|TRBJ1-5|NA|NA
CASSPEGNSNQPQHF
TGTGCCAGCTCTCCCGAGGGAAATAGCAATCAGCCCCAGCATTTT
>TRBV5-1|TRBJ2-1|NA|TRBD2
CASSLRAPGLAGISSYNEQFF
TGCGCCAGCAGCTTGCGGGCACCGGGACTAGCGGGCATAAGCTCCTACAATGAGCAGTTCTTC
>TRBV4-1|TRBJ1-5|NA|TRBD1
CASSQEGQGAVQPQHF
TGCGCCAGCAGCCAGGAGGGACAGGGGGCTGTTCAGCCCCAGCATTTT
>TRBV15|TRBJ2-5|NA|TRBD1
CATSRVVSRGTETQYF
TGTGCCACCAGCAGAGTGGTATCCAGGGGGACAGAGACCCAGTACTTC
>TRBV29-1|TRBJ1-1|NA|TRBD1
CSVNGQEGTEAFF
TGCAGCGTTAACGGACAGGAAGGTACTGAAGCTTTCTTT
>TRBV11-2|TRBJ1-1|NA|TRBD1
CASSLATGLGEAFF
TGTGCCAGCAGCTTAGCGACAGGGTTGGGTGAAGCTTTCTTT
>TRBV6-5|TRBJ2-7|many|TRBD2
CASGLAASYEQYF
TGTGCCAGCGGTCTAGCGGCCTCCTACGAGCAGTACTTC
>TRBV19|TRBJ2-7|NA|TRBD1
CASSPPGQGRYEQYF
TGTGCCAGTAGTCCCCCGGGACAGGGCCGCTACGAGCAGTACTTC
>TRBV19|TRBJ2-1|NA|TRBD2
CASSSSGISYNEQFF
TGTGCCAGTAGTTCGAGCGGGATATCCTACAATGAGCAGTTCTTC
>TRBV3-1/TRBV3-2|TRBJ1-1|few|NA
CASSQGTGNTEAFF
TGTGCCAGCAGCCAAGGGACTGGGAACACTGAAGCTTTCTTT
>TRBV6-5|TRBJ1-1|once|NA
CASSYSWAGDTEAFF
TGTGCCAGCAGTTACTCTTGGGCGGGGGACACTGAAGCTTTCTTT